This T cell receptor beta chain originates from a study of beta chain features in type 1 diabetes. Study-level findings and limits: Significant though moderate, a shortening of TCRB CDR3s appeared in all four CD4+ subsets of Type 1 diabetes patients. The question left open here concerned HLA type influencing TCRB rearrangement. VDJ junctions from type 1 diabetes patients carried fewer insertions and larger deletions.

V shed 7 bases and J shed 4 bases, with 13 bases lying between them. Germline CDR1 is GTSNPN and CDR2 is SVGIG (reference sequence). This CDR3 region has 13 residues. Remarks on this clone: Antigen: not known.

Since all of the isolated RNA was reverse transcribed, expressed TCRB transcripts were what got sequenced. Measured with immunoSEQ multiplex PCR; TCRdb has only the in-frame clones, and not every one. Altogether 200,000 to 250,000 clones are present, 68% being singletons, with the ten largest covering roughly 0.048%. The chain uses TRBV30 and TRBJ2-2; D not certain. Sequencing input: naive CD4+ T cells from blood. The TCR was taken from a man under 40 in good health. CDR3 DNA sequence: TGTGCCTCCCTCAGACTCATCACCGGGGAGCTGTTTTTT. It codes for CASLRLITGELFF. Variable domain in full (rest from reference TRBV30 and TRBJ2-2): SQTIHQWPATLVQPVGSPLSLECTVEGTSNPNLYWYRQAAGRGLQLLFYSVGIGQISSEVPQNLSASRPQDRQFILSSKKLLLSDSGFYLCASLRLITGELFFGEGSRLTVL.